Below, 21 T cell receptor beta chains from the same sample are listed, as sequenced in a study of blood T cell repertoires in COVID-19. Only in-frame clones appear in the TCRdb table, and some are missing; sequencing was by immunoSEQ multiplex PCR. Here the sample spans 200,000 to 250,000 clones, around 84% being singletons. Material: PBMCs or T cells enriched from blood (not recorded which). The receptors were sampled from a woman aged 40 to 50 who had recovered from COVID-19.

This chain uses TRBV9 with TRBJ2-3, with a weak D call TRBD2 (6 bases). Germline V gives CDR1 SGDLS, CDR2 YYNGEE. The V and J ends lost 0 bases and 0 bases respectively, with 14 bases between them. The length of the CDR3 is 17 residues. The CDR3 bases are TGTGCCAGCAGCGTAGATTCTGGGGGAGGAAGCACAGATACGCAGTATTTT. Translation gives CASSVDSGGGSTDTQYF. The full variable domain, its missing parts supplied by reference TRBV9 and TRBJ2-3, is DSGVTQTPKHLITATGQRVTLRCSPRSGDLSVYWYQQSLDQGLQFLIQYYNGEERAKGNILERFSAQQFPDLHSELNLSSLELGDSALYFCASSVDSGGGSTDTQYFGPGTRLTVL.

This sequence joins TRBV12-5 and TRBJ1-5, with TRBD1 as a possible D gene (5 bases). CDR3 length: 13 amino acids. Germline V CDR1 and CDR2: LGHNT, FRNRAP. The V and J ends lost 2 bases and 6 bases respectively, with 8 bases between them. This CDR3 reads CASGLSGGQPQHF. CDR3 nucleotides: TGTGCTAGTGGTTTGTCCGGGGGTCAGCCCCAGCATTTT.

CDR3 protein: CASSVAARGDSEQFF. CDR3 in DNA: TGTGCCAGCAGCGTAGCCGCTAGAGGGGACAGTGAGCAGTTCTTC. The rearrangement links TRBV9 to TRBJ2-1, with TRBD1 identical over 7 bases. Looked up from germline, CDR1 is SGDLS and CDR2 is YYNGEE. CDR3 length equals 15 residues. V lost 0 bases, J lost 9 bases, and 9 bases stayed unmatched.

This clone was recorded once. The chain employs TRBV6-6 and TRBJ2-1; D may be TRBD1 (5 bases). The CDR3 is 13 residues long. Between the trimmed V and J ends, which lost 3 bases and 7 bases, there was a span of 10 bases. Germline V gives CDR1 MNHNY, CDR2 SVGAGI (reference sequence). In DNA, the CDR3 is TGTGCCAGCAGTTATCAGGGATGGAATGAGCAGTTCTTC. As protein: CASSYQGWNEQFF.

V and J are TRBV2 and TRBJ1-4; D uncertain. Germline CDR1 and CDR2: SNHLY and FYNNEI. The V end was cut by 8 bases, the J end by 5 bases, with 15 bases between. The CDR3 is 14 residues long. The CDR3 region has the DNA TGTGCCAGCGGGCCAAGGCAACCGAATGAAAAACTGTTTTTT. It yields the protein CASGPRQPNEKLFF.

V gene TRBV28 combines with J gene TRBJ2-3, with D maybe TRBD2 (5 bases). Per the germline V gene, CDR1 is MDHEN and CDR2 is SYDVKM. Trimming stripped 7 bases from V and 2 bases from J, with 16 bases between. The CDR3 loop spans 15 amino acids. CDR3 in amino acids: CASIGSGSLTDTQYF. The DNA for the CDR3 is TGTGCCAGCATTGGAAGCGGTTCTCTCACAGATACGCAGTATTTT.

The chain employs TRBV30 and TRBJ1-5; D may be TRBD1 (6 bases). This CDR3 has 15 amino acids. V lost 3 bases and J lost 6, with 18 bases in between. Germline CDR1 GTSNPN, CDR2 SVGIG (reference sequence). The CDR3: CAWRSGGAGGQPQHF. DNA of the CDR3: TGTGCCTGGAGGTCTGGGGGGGCCGGGGGTCAGCCCCAGCATTTT.

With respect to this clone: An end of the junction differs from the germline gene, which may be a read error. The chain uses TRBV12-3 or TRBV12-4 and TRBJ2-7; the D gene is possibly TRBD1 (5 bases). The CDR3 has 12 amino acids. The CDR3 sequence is CASGLRGYEQYF. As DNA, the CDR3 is TGTGCCAGCGGTTTAAGGGGCTACGAGCAGTACTTC.

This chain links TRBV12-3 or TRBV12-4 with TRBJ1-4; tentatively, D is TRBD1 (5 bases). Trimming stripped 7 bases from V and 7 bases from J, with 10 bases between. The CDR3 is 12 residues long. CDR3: CASTGTGEKLFF. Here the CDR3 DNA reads TGTGCCAGCACCGGGACTGGTGAAAAACTGTTTTTT.

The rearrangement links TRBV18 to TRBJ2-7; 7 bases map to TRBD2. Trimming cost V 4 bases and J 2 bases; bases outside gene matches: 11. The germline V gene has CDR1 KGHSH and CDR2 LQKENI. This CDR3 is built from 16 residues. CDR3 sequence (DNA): TGTGCCAGCTCACTGATACCCGGGACTATTACCTACGAGCAGTACTTC. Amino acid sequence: CASSLIPGTITYEQYF.

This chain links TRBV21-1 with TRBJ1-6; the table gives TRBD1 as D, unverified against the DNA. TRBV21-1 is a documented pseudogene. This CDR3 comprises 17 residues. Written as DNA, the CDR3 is TGTGCCAGCAGCACTGACAGGGTTCGGAGATATAATTCACCCCTCCACTTT. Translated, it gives CASSTDRVRRYNSPLHF.

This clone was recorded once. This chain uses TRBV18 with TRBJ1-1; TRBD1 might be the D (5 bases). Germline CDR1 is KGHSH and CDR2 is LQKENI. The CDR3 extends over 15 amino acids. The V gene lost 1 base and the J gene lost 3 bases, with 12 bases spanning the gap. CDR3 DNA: TGTGCCAGCTCACCACTAGGGGCATGGGACACTGAAGCTTTCTTT. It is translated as CASSPLGAWDTEAFF.

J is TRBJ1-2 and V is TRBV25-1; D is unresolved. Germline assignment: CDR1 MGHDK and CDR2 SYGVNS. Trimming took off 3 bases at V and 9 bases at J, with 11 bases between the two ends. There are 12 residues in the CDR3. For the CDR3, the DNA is TGTGCCAGCAGTGATTCGGTCGCCCGCTACACCTTC. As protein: CASSDSVARYTF.

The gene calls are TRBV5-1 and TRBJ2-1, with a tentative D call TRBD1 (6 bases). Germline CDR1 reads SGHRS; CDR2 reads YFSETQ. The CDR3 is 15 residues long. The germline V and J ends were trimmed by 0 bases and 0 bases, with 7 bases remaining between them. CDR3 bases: TGCGCCAGCAGCTTGGTCAGGGGCTCCTACAATGAGCAGTTCTTC. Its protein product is CASSLVRGSYNEQFF.

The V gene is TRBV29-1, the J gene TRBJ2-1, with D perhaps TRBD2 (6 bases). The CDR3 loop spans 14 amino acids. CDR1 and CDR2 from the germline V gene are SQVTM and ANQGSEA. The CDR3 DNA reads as TGCAGTGCTCGGCGACTAGGTCCCTACAATGAGCAGTTCTTC. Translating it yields CSARRLGPYNEQFF.

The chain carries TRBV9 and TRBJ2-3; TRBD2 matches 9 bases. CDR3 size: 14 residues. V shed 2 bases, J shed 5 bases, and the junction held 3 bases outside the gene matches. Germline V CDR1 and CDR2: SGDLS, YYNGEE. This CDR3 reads CASSVSGSGDTQYF. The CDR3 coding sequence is TGTGCCAGCAGCGTTAGCGGGAGTGGAGATACGCAGTATTTT. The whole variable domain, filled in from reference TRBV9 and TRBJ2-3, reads DSGVTQTPKHLITATGQRVTLRCSPRSGDLSVYWYQQSLDQGLQFLIQYYNGEERAKGNILERFSAQQFPDLHSELNLSSLELGDSALYFCASSVSGSGDTQYFGPGTRLTVL.

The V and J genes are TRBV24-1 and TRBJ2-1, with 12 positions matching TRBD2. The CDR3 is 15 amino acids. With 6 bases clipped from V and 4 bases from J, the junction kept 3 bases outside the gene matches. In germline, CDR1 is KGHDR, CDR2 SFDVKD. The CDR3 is CATSKTSGSYNEQFF. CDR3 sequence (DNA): TGTGCCACCAGTAAGACTAGCGGGAGTTACAATGAGCAGTTCTTC.

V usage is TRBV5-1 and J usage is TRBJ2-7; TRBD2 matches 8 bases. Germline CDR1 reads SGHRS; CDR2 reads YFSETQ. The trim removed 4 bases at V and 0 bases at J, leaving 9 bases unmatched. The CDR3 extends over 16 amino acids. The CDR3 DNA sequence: TGCGCCAGCAGCCAGAACGGGGGGGCCCTCTCCTACGAGCAGTACTTC. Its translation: CASSQNGGALSYEQYF.

CDR3 sequence: CASSFFGVTDTQYF. The CDR3 region has the DNA TGCGCCAGCAGCTTCTTTGGAGTCACAGATACGCAGTATTTT. The rearrangement joins TRBV5-1 to TRBJ2-3; D ambiguous. Germline lookup yields CDR1 SGHRS and CDR2 YFSETQ. V shed 2 bases and J shed 2 bases, with 9 bases lying between them. CDR3 length: 14 residues.

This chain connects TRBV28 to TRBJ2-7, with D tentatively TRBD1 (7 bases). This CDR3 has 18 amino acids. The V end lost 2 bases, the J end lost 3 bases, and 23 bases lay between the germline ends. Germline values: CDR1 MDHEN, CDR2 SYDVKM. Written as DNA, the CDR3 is TGTGCCAGCAGTTTAATTCCAGGGGGGTTATGGGCCCTCTACGAGCAGTACGTC. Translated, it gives CASSLIPGGLWALYEQYV.

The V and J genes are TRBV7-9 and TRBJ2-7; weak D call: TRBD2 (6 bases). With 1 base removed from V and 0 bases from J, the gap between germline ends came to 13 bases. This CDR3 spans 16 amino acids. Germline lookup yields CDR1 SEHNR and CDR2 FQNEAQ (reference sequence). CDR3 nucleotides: TGTGCCAGCAGCTTAGTTGGGACTTCGAGCTCCTACGAGCAGTACTTC. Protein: CASSLVGTSSSYEQYF. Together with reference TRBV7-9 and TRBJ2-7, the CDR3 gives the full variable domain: DTGVSQNPRHKITKRGQNVTFRCDPISEHNRLYWYRQTLGQGPEFLTYFQNEAQLEKSRLLSDRFSAERPKGSFSTLEIQRTEQGDSAMYLCASSLVGTSSSYEQYFGPGTRLTVT.